The following is a T cell receptor (beta chain) sequence with its context. Its recognized antigen is unknown. Base qualities were left out, and no much larger clone turns up one base away. For sorting, regulatory T cells were defined as CD4+CD25hiCD127low/negative cells. APECED syndrome was present in the AIRE-deficient patients. Tconv and Treg cells for TCRbeta sequencing were sorted on a FACSAria flow cytometer. The sorted cells were collected in 5-ml round-bottom polystyrene tubes, and the dry cell pellets were frozen at -80 degrees C prior to sequencing. The data originate from a study of B cell selection in AIRE deficiency (dated by TCRdb to the late 2010s). Describing the broader study: A comparison of TCRbeta repertoires of sorted blood CD4+ conventional T cells and regulatory T cells was made between AIRE-deficient patients and healthy controls. The TCR-sequenced cohort comprised about five AIRE-deficient APECED patients and about five healthy control donors.

General findings and caveats noted by the study authors: Shared Treg sequences had shorter CDR3s, reflecting a bias toward rearrangements with few non-templated nucleotide insertions. Roughly 31% of the Treg TCRbeta sequences shared among healthy donors were found in patient Tconv cells, which suggests that Treg-biased clones were diverted into the Tconv compartment. Of about 4,000 shared Treg TCRbeta sequences, roughly 32% were shared only among healthy donors and approximately 9% only among patients, suggesting less efficient Treg selection without AIRE. Only TCRbeta chains were sequenced, and about 40% of the Treg sequences shared among healthy donors were also detected in healthy Tconv cells, possibly owing to differing TCRalpha chains. TCRBV gene usage, CDR3 length and TCR diversity in Tconv and Treg cells from AIRE-deficient patients were found to be similar to those in cells from healthy donors.

V is cut by 5 bases and J by 5 bases, and the space between the germline ends is 18 bases. The CDR3 holds 15 amino acids from the cysteine to the phenylalanine. Only the CDR3 DNA is retained, 45 bases long and in frame from the first base. Based on the germline V gene (reference sequence), the CDR1 and CDR2 sequences are SEHNR and FQNEAQ. TCRbeta chain sequencing was performed with the immunoSEQ platform. On the authors' methods: When Treg repertoires were pooled, 5.7x10^4 or so distinct TCRbeta sequences were obtained from patients and around 96,000 from healthy donors. Treg TCRbeta sequences found in two or more individuals were classed as public, and these public Treg TCRbeta sequences were then looked for in Tconv repertoires. Differences between groups were assessed using Mann-Whitney U tests with Bonferroni-Dunn correction in GraphPad Prism 7.03. Sourced from immuneACCESS, this table was stored by TCRdb with only in-frame sequences that have V and J called. A share of the clones is absent; for the studies checked, an unresolved V gene accounts for under half, and the remainder has no known explanation. V and J calls and clone size are as listed in that table; D and trimming were resolved from the DNA. In all, the sample holds 13,000 to 15,000 clones, and about 92% of those were seen once. Approximately 0.99% of the sample goes to the ten largest clones.

The sample comprised Tregs sorted from PBMCs. This chain joins TRBV7-9 to TRBJ2-5, with no reliable assignment of the D segment. The sequence came from a human donor with AIRE deficiency. The CDR3 corresponds to CASSLNLGFMETQYF. The nucleotide sequence reads TGTGCCAGCAGCCTAAACCTTGGTTTCATGGAGACCCAGTACTTC.